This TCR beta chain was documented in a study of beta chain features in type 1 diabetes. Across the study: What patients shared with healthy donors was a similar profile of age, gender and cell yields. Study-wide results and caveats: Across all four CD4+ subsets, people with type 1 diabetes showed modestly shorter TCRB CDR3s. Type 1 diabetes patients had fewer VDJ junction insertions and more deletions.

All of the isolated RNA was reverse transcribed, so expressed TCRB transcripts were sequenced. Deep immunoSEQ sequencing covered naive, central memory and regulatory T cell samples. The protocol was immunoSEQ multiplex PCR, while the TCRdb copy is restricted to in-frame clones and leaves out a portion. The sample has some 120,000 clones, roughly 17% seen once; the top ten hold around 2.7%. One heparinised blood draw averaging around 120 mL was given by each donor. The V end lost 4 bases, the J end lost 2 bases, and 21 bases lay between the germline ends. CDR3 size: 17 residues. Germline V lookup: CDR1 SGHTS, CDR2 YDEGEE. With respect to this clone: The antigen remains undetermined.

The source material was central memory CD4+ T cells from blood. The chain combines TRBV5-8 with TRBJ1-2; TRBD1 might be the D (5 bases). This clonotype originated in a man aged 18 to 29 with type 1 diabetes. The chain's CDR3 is CASSRNVDSSANYGYTF. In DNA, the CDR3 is TGTGCCAGCAGCCGTAACGTTGACAGCTCGGCCAACTATGGCTACACCTTC.